The T cell receptor beta chain under discussion was sequenced for a study of T cell repertoires in cytomegalovirus infection. Overall study: Shared public TCR beta signatures pointed to both CMV infection and a matching HLA type. Overall study results and limits: Identification of carriers of CMV plus the relevant HLA was performed using cumulative public TCR beta family frequency. HLA-C-restricted CMV-specific TCR beta clonotypes were dominant in the ex vivo response.

One entry per CDR3 protein results from TCRdb running MiXCR on the reads. The sample gives about 450,000 distinct CDR3 sequences, roughly a third of which show up once; about an eighth is in the top ten. A single count supports this clonotype. The antigen remains undetermined. The CDR3 has 15 residues. V lost 0 bases and J lost 5; bases outside the gene matches: 6. CDR1 is MNHEY, CDR2 SVGAGI, per germline. The V call is TRBV6-5, the J call TRBJ2-5; the match to TRBD2 covers 7 bases. The source is a human donor in good health (CMV status not recorded). Some clones in this sample may be carry-over from other donors' samples. The sample was PBMCs. This CDR3 is CASSYSSSAGETQYF. The CDR3 DNA reads TGTGCCAGCAGTTACTCATCGTCAGCGGGGGAGACCCAGTACTTC.